The 11 T cell receptor beta chains below all came from one sample that was sequenced in a study of blood T cell repertoires in COVID-19. Sequencing used immunoSEQ multiplex PCR; TCRdb keeps in-frame clones, though not all of them. The table records 150,000 to 200,000 clones, roughly 80% of them present only once. Sequenced material: peripheral blood. These receptors were obtained from a man aged 60 to 75 with acute or convalescent COVID-19.

The chain uses TRBV10-3 and TRBJ1-1; 8 bases fit TRBD1. The V gene end was trimmed by 3 bases and the J gene end by 5 bases; junction bases not matched to a gene: 8. The CDR3 has 15 amino acids. Germline assignment: CDR1 ENHRY and CDR2 SYGVKD. The CDR3 region is CAISDPDRGWTEAFF. The CDR3 nucleotides are TGTGCCATCAGTGACCCCGACAGGGGATGGACTGAAGCTTTCTTT.

This chain links TRBV27 with TRBJ1-1, with D maybe TRBD1 (5 bases). The CDR3 runs 15 residues. V lost 3 bases to trimming and J lost 1 base, with 12 bases between them. The germline CDR1 and CDR2 sequences are MNHEY and SMNVEV (reference sequence). The chain's CDR3 is CASSFRGGGNTEAFF. CDR3 in DNA: TGTGCCAGCAGTTTCCGGGGGGGAGGGAACACTGAAGCTTTCTTT.

This chain links TRBV4-1 with TRBJ1-1; D unclear. The ends were cut back, 4 bases at V and 0 bases at J, with 12 bases in the middle. Looked up from germline, CDR1 is MGHRA and CDR2 is YSYEKL. This CDR3 has 15 amino acids. CDR3 protein: CASSPRTVLNTEAFF. The DNA for the CDR3 is TGCGCCAGCAGCCCGAGGACTGTATTGAACACTGAAGCTTTCTTT.

This sequence joins TRBV5-4 and TRBJ2-1, with a weak D call TRBD2 (5 bases). V lost 0 bases, J lost 3 bases, and 13 bases lay in between. The germline V gene encodes CDR1 SGHNT and CDR2 YYREEE (reference sequence). The CDR3 loop spans 16 amino acids. CDR3 coding DNA: TGTGCCAGCAGCTTGGAGACGGGAACCCTCTACAATGAGCAGTTCTTC. It specifies CASSLETGTLYNEQFF.

The chain joins TRBV10-1 to TRBJ2-2; D uncertain. The CDR3 runs to 13 residues. Deletions cut 4 bases from V and 4 bases from J, with 7 bases between. Germline lookup yields CDR1 WNHNN and CDR2 SYGVQD (reference sequence). CDR3 nucleotides: TGCGCCAGCAGTGTTCAGATCACCGGGGAGCTGTTTTTT. Amino acid sequence: CASSVQITGELFF.

The chain employs TRBV6-5 and TRBJ2-3; the match to TRBD1 covers 10 bases. The CDR3 consists of 14 residues. Germline lookup yields CDR1 MNHEY and CDR2 SVGAGI. After removal of 5 bases from V and 3 bases from J, the junction contained 2 bases not matched to a gene. The CDR3 here is CASSTGQGTDTQYF. CDR3 coding DNA: TGTGCCAGCAGTACGGGACAGGGGACAGATACGCAGTATTTT.

This chain joins TRBV2 and TRBJ2-1, with D possibly TRBD2 on 5 matching bases. Germline V gene data show CDR1 as SNHLY and CDR2 as FYNNEI. The CDR3 consists of 14 residues. The ends were cut back, 5 bases at V and 5 bases at J, with 13 bases in the middle. CDR3 in DNA: TGTGCCAGCAGTTCTAGAGGACTTAACAATGAGCAGTTCTTC. Translating it yields CASSSRGLNNEQFF.

The chain carries TRBV19 and TRBJ1-5; TRBD1 aligns across 8 bases. V shed 4 bases and J 7 bases; nucleotides not matched to a gene: 9. CDR1 is LNHDA, CDR2 SQIVND, per germline (reference sequence). The CDR3 totals 15 residues. CDR3 residues: CASSTPGGAGQPQHF. The CDR3 nucleotides read TGTGCCAGTAGTACCCCAGGGGGCGCGGGGCAGCCCCAGCATTTT.

In this sample, this clone turned up a few times. V and J are TRBV3-1 (or the pseudogene TRBV3-2) and TRBJ2-2, with 8 bases matching TRBD1. V trimming: 4 bases; J trimming: 6 bases; junction bases outside the gene matches: 4. CDR1 LGHDT and CDR2 YNNKEL come from the germline V gene (reference sequence). This CDR3 region has 14 residues. CDR3 DNA: TGTGCCAGCAGCCCGAAGGACAGGGCCGGGGAGCTGTTTTTT. Translated: CASSPKDRAGELFF.

The V and J genes are TRBV7-3 and TRBJ2-7, with D tentatively TRBD2 (7 bases). Germline lookup yields CDR1 SGHTA and CDR2 FQGTGA. Trimming took off 5 bases at V and 5 bases at J, with 16 bases between the two ends. This CDR3 has 14 residues. The CDR3 here is CASSTGGPGDEQYF. The DNA of the CDR3 is TGTGCCAGCAGCACGGGAGGCCCAGGGGACGAGCAGTACTTC.

This chain uses TRBV5-4 with TRBJ1-1; the match to TRBD1 covers 11 bases. Germline-derived CDR1 and CDR2 are SGHNT and YYREEE (reference sequence). Germline trimming cut 2 bases from V and 3 bases from J; bases unmatched to any gene: 6. This CDR3 region has 16 residues. The CDR3 reads CASSFPGTGGDTEAFF. CDR3 in DNA: TGTGCCAGCAGCTTCCCCGGGACAGGGGGGGACACTGAAGCTTTCTTT. Full variable domain (remainder filled in from reference TRBV5-4 and TRBJ1-1): ETGVTQSPTHLIKTRGQQVTLRCSSQSGHNTVSWYQQALGQGPQFIFQYYREEENGRGNFPPRFSGLQFPNYSSELNVNALELDDSALYLCASSFPGTGGDTEAFFGQGTRLTVV.